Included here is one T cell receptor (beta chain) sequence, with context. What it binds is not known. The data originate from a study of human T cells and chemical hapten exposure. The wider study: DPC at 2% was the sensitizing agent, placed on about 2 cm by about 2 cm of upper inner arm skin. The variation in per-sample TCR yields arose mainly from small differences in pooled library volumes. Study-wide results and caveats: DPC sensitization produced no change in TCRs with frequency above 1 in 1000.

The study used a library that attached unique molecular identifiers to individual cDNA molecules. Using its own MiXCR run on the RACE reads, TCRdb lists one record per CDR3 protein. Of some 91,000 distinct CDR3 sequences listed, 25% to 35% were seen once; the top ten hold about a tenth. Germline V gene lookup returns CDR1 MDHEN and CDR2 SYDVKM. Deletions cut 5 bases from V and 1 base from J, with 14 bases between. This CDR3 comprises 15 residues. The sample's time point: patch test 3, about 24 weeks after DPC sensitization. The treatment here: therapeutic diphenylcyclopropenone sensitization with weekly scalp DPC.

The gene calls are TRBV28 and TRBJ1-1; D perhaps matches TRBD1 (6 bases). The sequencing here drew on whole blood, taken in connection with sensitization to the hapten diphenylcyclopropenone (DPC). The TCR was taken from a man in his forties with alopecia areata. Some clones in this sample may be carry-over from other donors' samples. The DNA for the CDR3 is TGTGCCAGCAGTCCTTTGACAGGAAAGAACACTGAAGCTTTCTTT. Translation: CASSPLTGKNTEAFF.